This TCR beta chain stems from a study of T-cell reconstitution after alpha-beta-depleted transplantation in children. Study-level points and caveats: Surviving recipient T cells and intrathymic progenitors accounted for some patients' high TCRbeta diversity at day 60. Reports say that about two months after transplant, the alpha-beta T cells came out of several hundred graft clones that had expanded. T-cell counts and diversity at one year following transplant were attributed mainly to newly produced T cells.

TCRbeta library construction was performed incorporating unique molecular identifiers. From the PCR reads, TCRdb called clonotypes with MiXCR, one entry per CDR3 protein. The sample has more than 400,000 distinct CDR3 sequences; 11% are singletons. This clonotype occurred a few times. Its antigen is unidentified. Sequencing used PBMCs, mostly from graft donor cells, obtained 180 days after TCRalphabeta/CD19-depleted stem cell transplant. The TCR sequence derives from a female patient between 2 and 10 years old who had a stem cell transplant for aplastic anemia, so the T cells may come from the graft donor.

Here the CDR3 reads CASSTGLAGFYEQYF. CDR3 coding DNA: TGCGCCAGCAGCACCGGGCTAGCGGGGTTCTACGAGCAGTACTTC. The genes are TRBV5-1 and TRBJ2-7; 9 nucleotides align to TRBD2. This CDR3 spans 15 amino acids. Trimming took 4 bases from V and 3 from J; bases not matched to a gene: 8. CDR1 SGHRS and CDR2 YFSETQ come from the germline V gene. Drawing the rest from reference TRBV5-1 and TRBJ2-7, the complete variable domain is KAGVTQTPRYLIKTRGQQVTLSCSPISGHRSVSWYQQTPGQGLQFLFEYFSETQRNKGNFPGRFSGRQFSNSRSEMNVSTLELGDSALYLCASSTGLAGFYEQYFGPGTRLTVT.